These T cell receptor beta chains were read from a single sample in a study of tumor-infiltrating lymphocytes in primary liver carcinoma. TCRdb passed the multiplex PCR reads through MiXCR, listing each CDR3 protein once. The sample includes about 48,000 distinct CDR3 sequences, 70% to 85% seen only once; the top ten take 20% to 30%. What was sequenced was liver tumor tissue from sampling region 3. The receptors come from a man between 40 and 49 years old with primary liver carcinoma and hepatitis B virus infection. Both conserved end residues are part of each CDR3. A D gene is named only where the DNA matches it firmly. Clone size, where shown, is once, few, many, or a class for clones that have expanded.

d_call | j_call | clone_size | v_call | cdr3_aa | cdr3_nt
- | TRBJ2-5 | many | TRBV7-9 | CASSLNQGETQYF | TGTGCCAGCAGCTTAAACCAGGGGGAGACCCAGTACTTC
- | TRBJ2-2 | - | TRBV6-1 | CTSPRDPNTRELFF | TGTACCAGCCCAAGGGACCCGAACACCAGGGAGCTGTTTTTT
- | TRBJ2-3 | - | TRBV29-1 | CSVPLISGTTDTQYF | TGCAGCGTTCCTCTAATTAGCGGTACTACAGATACACAGTATTTT
- | TRBJ2-3 | - | TRBV7-9 | CASINLHRDDTDTQYF | TGTGCCAGTATTAACTTGCACAGAGACGACACAGATACGCAGTATTTT
- | TRBJ2-1 | many | TRBV7-9 | CASSSQISNEQFF | TGTGCCAGCAGCTCGCAGATTAGCAATGAGCAGTTCTTC
- | TRBJ2-2 | - | TRBV12-3/TRBV12-4 | CASSRRPGKLLF | TGTGCCAGCAGTCGTAGGCCCGGGAAGCTGCTTTTT
- | TRBJ2-2 | - | TRBV5-4 | CVNSEKQGNTGELFF | TGTGTCAACAGTGAAAAGCAGGGGAACACCGGGGAGCTGTTTTTT
- | TRBJ1-2 | - | TRBV29-1 | CSVEDVYCYGYTF | TGCAGCGTTGAAGATGTTTACTGCTATGGCTACACCTTC
- | TRBJ2-1 | once | TRBV11-3 | CAISLLGQDNEQFF | TGTGCCATCAGCTTACTTGGGCAGGACAATGAGCAGTTCTTC
TRBD1 | TRBJ2-7 | - | TRBV6-2/TRBV6-3 | CACSSGQSSYEPYF | TGTGCCTGCAGTTCGGGACAGAGCTCCTACGAGCCGTACTTC
- | TRBJ2-2 | few | TRBV20-1 | CSAQSGPTTGELFF | TGCAGTGCCCAATCTGGTCCGACCACCGGGGAGCTGTTTTTT
TRBD2 | TRBJ2-7 | - | TRBV12-3/TRBV12-4 | CASSFREAVQYF | TGTGCCAGCAGTTTCCGGGAGGCGGTACAGTACTTC
- | TRBJ2-7 | many | TRBV5-1 | CASSSGLYEQYF | TGCGCCAGCAGCTCCGGACTGTACGAGCAGTACTTC
- | TRBJ1-1 | - | TRBV18 | CTSSPLIQSDTGAFF | TGTACCAGCTCACCACTCATACAATCGGACACTGGAGCTTTCTTT
TRBD2 | TRBJ2-3 | - | TRBV4-1 | CASSQDYASGDIDTQYF | TGCGCCAGTAGCCAAGATTATGCTAGCGGAGACATAGATACGCAGTATTTT
TRBD2 | TRBJ2-7 | - | TRBV4-1 | CTSSQEGLAAYEQYF | TGCACCAGCAGCCAGGAAGGTCTAGCGGCCTACGAGCAGTACTTC
- | TRBJ2-7 | many | TRBV28 | CASYPGDGRSYEQYF | TGTGCCAGCTACCCGGGGGACGGGCGCTCCTACGAGCAGTACTTC
TRBD1 | TRBJ1-1 | many | TRBV7-8 | CASSSGRGLGTEAFF | TGTGCCAGCAGCTCCGGCAGGGGGCTTGGAACTGAAGCTTTCTTT
- | TRBJ2-3 | - | TRBV7-8 | CASSPGTLNQSQYF | TGTGCCAGCAGCCCAGGGACATTGAATCAGTCCCAGTATTTT
- | TRBJ1-5 | - | TRBV5-1 | CAISYGDGGQPQHF | TGCGCCATTAGCTATGGGGACGGGGGTCAGCCCCAGCATTTT